This T cell receptor (beta chain) was sequenced during a study of blood T cell repertoires in COVID-19. Study details: From T cells, B-cell-depleted T cells, or PBMCs came the material, which was cDNA or gDNA.

Here immunoSEQ multiplex PCR was the method, and the copy in TCRdb shows in-frame clones only, minus some. The repertoire holds about 84,000 clones, with over 65% as singletons. Germline trimming cut 5 bases from V and 4 bases from J; bases unmatched to any gene: 3. Germline-derived CDR1 and CDR2 are SGHTA and FQGNSA. The CDR3 has 13 amino acids. Sample: peripheral blood. This receptor was obtained from a man aged 45 to 65 with active or convalescent COVID-19. The chain links TRBV7-2 to TRBJ2-3; 7 nucleotides agree with TRBD1. For the CDR3, the DNA is TGTGCCAGCAGCCGACAGGGATCAGATACGCAGTATTTT. This gives the protein CASSRQGSDTQYF. The full variable domain, completed using reference TRBV7-2 and TRBJ2-3, is GAGVSQSPSNKVTEKGKDVELRCDPISGHTALYWYRQSLGQGLEFLIYFQGNSAPDKSGLPSDRFSAERTGGSVSTLTIQRTQQEDSAVYLCASSRQGSDTQYFGPGTRLTVL.